Listed below are T cell receptor beta chains from one sample, sequenced in a study of blood T cells in healthy people across ages. Using its own MiXCR run on the 5' RACE reads, TCRdb lists one record per CDR3 protein. Among about 560,000 distinct CDR3 sequences listed, 27% were seen once. This sample was shared with a second study, whose subject was T cells of mothers and their children.

Sequenced material: blood. Receptors were obtained from a boy younger than 10 in good health. Both conserved end residues are part of each CDR3. A D gene is named only where the DNA matches it firmly. Where a row states a size, it is once, few, many or the class of an expanded clone; other rows omit it.

>TRBV6-5|TRBJ2-5|-|-
TGTGCCAGCACCTCCTGGGACGGACAAGAGACCCAGTACTTC
CASTSWDGQETQYF
>TRBV27|TRBJ2-2|-|few
TGTGCCAGCAGTTTATTGAACACCGGGGAGCTGTTTTTT
CASSLLNTGELFF
>TRBV5-1|TRBJ2-7|-|-
TGCGCCAGCAGCCTCAACACTGGACTCCTATTCGAGCAGTACTTC
CASSLNTGLLFEQYF
>TRBV29-1|TRBJ2-4|-|many
TGCAGCGTTTGGATAGCCAAAAACATTCAGTACTTC
CSVWIAKNIQYF
>TRBV3-1|TRBJ2-2|TRBD2|few
TGTGCCAGCAGCCAAGATCCCGGTAGCGGGAGAGGCGGGGAGCTGTTTTTT
CASSQDPGSGRGGELFF
>TRBV18|TRBJ1-6|TRBD1|few
TGTGCCAGCTCACAAGGACAGGGGCGGTCAAGGTCACCCCTCCACTTT
CASSQGQGRSRSPLHF
>TRBV30|TRBJ2-7|TRBD1|-
TGTGCCTGGAGTGTACCGGACAGGGGGACCTACGAGCAGTACTTC
CAWSVPDRGTYEQYF
>TRBV3-1|TRBJ2-7|-|few
TGTGCCAGCAGCCAAGACCAGAGGGCTTACGAGCAGTACTTC
CASSQDQRAYEQYF
>TRBV7-9|TRBJ2-3|TRBD2|few
TGTGCCAGCCGCCCAGCGGGGGTCACAGATACGCAGTATTTT
CASRPAGVTDTQYF
>TRBV29-1|TRBJ1-1|-|-
TGCAGCGTTACCGGACGTCCTGAAGCTTTCTTT
CSVTGRPEAFF
>TRBV6-2/TRBV6-3|TRBJ2-7|TRBD1|-
TGTGCCAGCAGGCGCATTGGACAGGTATCCGAGCAGTACTTC
CASRRIGQVSEQYF
>TRBV27|TRBJ2-7|-|few
TGTGCCAGCAGCCCAGTCCCAGGGTCCTACGAGCAGTACTTC
CASSPVPGSYEQYF
>TRBV12-3/TRBV12-4|TRBJ2-5|TRBD2|few
TGTGCCAGCAGTTTTTACAGAATGGACATGGGCGGGCAGCGGGGGACCCAGTACTTC
CASSFYRMDMGGQRGTQYF
>TRBV15|TRBJ2-1|-|few
TGTGCCACCAGCAGAGGTGGACGGGAGAACGATGAGCAGTTCTTC
CATSRGGRENDEQFF
>TRBV28|TRBJ2-7|-|-
TGTGCCAGCAGTTTAGCGTGGAGTAGCTCCTACGAGCAGTACTTC
CASSLAWSSSYEQYF
>TRBV5-5|TRBJ2-3|TRBD1|few
TGTGCCAGCAGCTTACGGGACAGGTGGTCCACAGATACGCAGTATTTT
CASSLRDRWSTDTQYF
>TRBV5-1|TRBJ2-3|-|-
TGCGCCAGCAGCTTGGAGGGGCGCCTGAACGGCGCAGATACGCAGTATTTT
CASSLEGRLNGADTQYF
>TRBV11-2|TRBJ2-7|-|-
TGTGCCAGCAGCTTCGGACATCGGGACTCCCTCTACGAGCAGTACTTC
CASSFGHRDSLYEQYF
>TRBV30|TRBJ2-7|TRBD2|few
TGTGCCTGGACCGAGGGGGTCGGACTAGCGAGTCTCGACGAGCAGTACTTC
CAWTEGVGLASLDEQYF
>TRBV6-5|TRBJ2-7|TRBD1|-
TGTGCCAGCAGTTCCCCGGGACAGGGCGACGACGAGCAGTACTTC
CASSSPGQGDDEQYF
>TRBV20-1|TRBJ2-5|TRBD2|-
TGCAGTGGCACACTAGCGGAAGGGCCTCCGGGCCAGTACTTC
CSGTLAEGPPGQYF
>TRBV9|TRBJ2-5|TRBD2|many
TGTGCCAGCAGCCGGTGGACTAGGCCTCAAGAGACCCAGTACTTC
CASSRWTRPQETQYF
>TRBV27|TRBJ1-4|-|-
TGTGCCAGCAGTCGCGGGGGAGAAAAACTGTTTTTT
CASSRGGEKLFF
>TRBV21-1|TRBJ2-1|-|-
TGTGCCAGCAGCCCAAAGGAGGGTAAGCAGTTCTTC
CASSPKEGKQFF
>TRBV6-5|TRBJ2-7|-|once
TGTGCCAGCACTAACCCCGACGCCTACGAGCAGTACTTC
CASTNPDAYEQYF
>TRBV27|TRBJ1-2|TRBD1|-
TGTGCCAGCAGTTTCCCCAACCCGCGAGGACAGGGGCCCACTGACTATGGCTACACCTTC
CASSFPNPRGQGPTDYGYTF
>TRBV12-3/TRBV12-4|TRBJ1-1|-|few
TGTGCCAGCTGCCATGTTCCGGTGAGGACTGAAGCTTTCTTT
CASCHVPVRTEAFF
>TRBV6-5|TRBJ2-3|TRBD2|-
TGTGCCAGCAGTGACCGGACTAGACAGGATACGCAGTATTTT
CASSDRTRQDTQYF
>TRBV19|TRBJ1-2|-|-
TGTGCCAGTAGTCCTGGACTTTCGTGTGGCTACACCTTC
CASSPGLSCGYTF
>TRBV5-5|TRBJ2-7|-|-
TGTGCCAGCAGCTTCGGGCTAGCCAAAGACTACGAGCAGTACTTC
CASSFGLAKDYEQYF
>TRBV20-1|TRBJ2-3|TRBD2|-
TGCAGTGCTAGTTCCGGGACTAGCGACCCAGATACGCAGTATTTT
CSASSGTSDPDTQYF
>TRBV3-1|TRBJ1-2|-|-
TGTGCCAGCAGCCAAGTCCCAGCTAACTATGGCTACACCTTC
CASSQVPANYGYTF
>TRBV12-5|TRBJ2-6|-|-
TGTGACCTGGCGAATCGACTGACGGGGGCCAACGTCCTGACTTTC
CDLANRLTGANVLTF
>TRBV7-9|TRBJ1-4|-|few
TGTGCCAGCAGACGATTGATAGATGGTAATGAAAAACTGTTTTTT
CASRRLIDGNEKLFF
>TRBV20-1|TRBJ1-1|-|many
TGCAGTGCTAGTCGAAGGGGAGTGAACACTGAAGCTTTCTTT
CSASRRGVNTEAFF
>TRBV10-3|TRBJ2-1|-|few
TGTGCCATCAGTGACGCCCTTTACAATGAGCAGTTCTTC
CAISDALYNEQFF
>TRBV6-6|TRBJ1-2|-|few
TGTGCCAGCAGTTACGAGATCGGGGGCTATGGCTACACCTTC
CASSYEIGGYGYTF
>TRBV15|TRBJ2-2|-|-
TGTGCCACCAGGGCCCTCGCGGTGAACACCGGGGAGCTGTTTTTT
CATRALAVNTGELFF
>TRBV6-5|TRBJ1-2|-|few
TGTGCCAGCAGTTACTCGATGAACGATCGGAGGAAGGGCTACACCTTC
CASSYSMNDRRKGYTF
>TRBV14|TRBJ2-5|TRBD2|few
TGTGCCAGCAGCCAATTTTCGCGGACTAGCGGTTACCAAGAGACCCAGTACTTC
CASSQFSRTSGYQETQYF
>TRBV20-1|TRBJ2-1|-|few
TGCAGTGCTAGACCCGCTAGGTCGGCCTACAATGAGCAGTTCTTC
CSARPARSAYNEQFF
>TRBV27|TRBJ2-6|-|-
TGTGCCAGCAGTTTCTTACCACGACCGCGCAGCTCTGGGGCCAACGTCCTGACTTTC
CASSFLPRPRSSGANVLTF
>TRBV6-1|TRBJ1-4|-|few
TGTGCCAGCAGTGGGACAGCCTTCCAATTT
CASSGTAFQF
>TRBV9|TRBJ2-1|-|few
TGTGCCAGCAGCGCGGGACCCACGGATGAGCAGTTCTTC
CASSAGPTDEQFF
>TRBV5-5|TRBJ2-6|-|few
TGTGCCAGCAGCTTGGTAGGACTGACCTCACCAACCGTCCTGACTTTC
CASSLVGLTSPTVLTF
>TRBV5-1|TRBJ2-7|-|few
TGCGCCAGCAGCCCGAGCGGCGCTTTCGAGCAGTACTTC
CASSPSGAFEQYF
>TRBV11-1|TRBJ1-6|TRBD1|few
TGTGCCAGCAGCTCGGACAGGATTTATTCACCCCTCCACTTT
CASSSDRIYSPLHF
>TRBV20-1|TRBJ2-5|TRBD2|-
TGCAGTGCTAGTGGGGGGGGGTTTTTAAAGACCCAGTACTTC
CSASGGGFLKTQYF
>TRBV29-1|TRBJ1-1|-|many
TGCAGCGTCATGAAGGCGGTTGAAGCTTTCTTT
CSVMKAVEAFF
>TRBV2|TRBJ2-5|TRBD2|-
TGTGCCAGTAGTGAGGAGGGACTAGCGGGACAAGAGACCCAGTACTTC
CASSEEGLAGQETQYF